The 19 T cell receptor beta chains in this list originate from one sample, sequenced in a study of spatial heterogeneity in lung cancer. Broader study findings: Tumors with more nonsynonymous mutations had more expanded intratumoral alpha and beta TCRs.

Time point noted: sample taken at primary tumor resection. Antigens of these TCRs are unknown. One entry per CDR3 protein, called by TCRdb with MiXCR from the 5' RACE reads. The table shows roughly 18,000 distinct CDR3 sequences, with 9.5% to 10% occurring only once. Sequencing was performed on lung tumor tissue, taken at surgery. All receptors come from a female donor with early-stage non-small cell lung cancer.

The table lists this clonotype with many counts. Because this beta chain is a stray read in a library intended to capture alpha chains, its abundance should not be given much weight. The V and J genes are TRBV6-5 and TRBJ1-6, with 8 nucleotides matching TRBD1. With 5 bases clipped from V and 9 bases from J, the junction kept 6 bases outside the gene matches. Germline loops: CDR1 MNHEY, CDR2 SVGAGI. This CDR3 comprises 14 residues. The CDR3 protein is CASSGRQGSSPLHF. CDR3 DNA sequence: TGTGCCAGCAGTGGCAGACAGGGGTCTTCACCCCTCCACTTT.

This clonotype has ten or more counts. This beta chain is an off-target read within a library intended for alpha chains, so its frequency means little. The chain combines TRBV10-3 with TRBJ1-1, with D hard to call. Germline loops: CDR1 ENHRY, CDR2 SYGVKD. The CDR3 has 14 amino acids. The V end lost 1 base, the J end lost 3 bases, and 9 bases lay between the germline ends. CDR3 region: CAISEYGEDTEAFF. CDR3 in DNA: TGTGCCATCAGTGAGTACGGAGAGGACACTGAAGCTTTCTTT.

This clonotype has a count of ten or more. This beta chain is off target for a library built for alpha chains, so its abundance means little. The chain uses TRBV7-9 and TRBJ1-1; 7 bases match TRBD1. The germline V gene encodes CDR1 SEHNR and CDR2 FQNEAQ (reference sequence). V was clipped by 0 bases and J by 3 bases; unmatched bases: 13. The CDR3 sequence is 18 residues long. DNA of the CDR3: TGTGCCAGCAGCTTAGCTAGGAGCCAGGGGGGTGGTGACACTGAAGCTTTCTTT. Encoded protein: CASSLARSQGGGDTEAFF.

There are many counts of this clonotype. Being off target in a library aimed at alpha chains, this beta chain has a size of little meaning. V and J are TRBV9 and TRBJ2-7; the D is unclear. This CDR3 contains 14 residues. CDR1 and CDR2 (germline): SGDLS, YYNGEE. Trimming took 4 bases from V and 1 from J, leaving 12 bases between them. The CDR3 loop is CASSPNLASYEQYF. DNA of the CDR3: TGTGCCAGCAGCCCGAATCTTGCTTCCTACGAGCAGTACTTC. The whole variable domain, remainder taken from reference TRBV9 and TRBJ2-7, is DSGVTQTPKHLITATGQRVTLRCSPRSGDLSVYWYQQSLDQGLQFLIQYYNGEERAKGNILERFSAQQFPDLHSELNLSSLELGDSALYFCASSPNLASYEQYFGPGTRLTVT.

There are many counts of this clonotype. Since it is a stray read in a library aimed at alpha chains, this beta chain has a size that is not meaningful. The chain has TRBV20-1 and TRBJ2-3; TRBD2 matches at 13 bases. J lost 10 bases, V lost 5 bases, and 12 bases had no gene match. The CDR3 has 15 amino acids. Germline CDR1 and CDR2: DFQATT and SNEGSKA (reference sequence). The CDR3 DNA is TGCAGTGCTGTAGCACAGGGACTAGCGGGGTTGGCGCAGTATTTT. Its translation: CSAVAQGLAGLAQYF.

In its sample, this clonotype was seen many times. Because this beta chain is a stray read in a library intended to capture alpha chains, its abundance should not be given much weight. This chain connects TRBV5-4 to TRBJ1-1; 10 nucleotides agree with TRBD1. The junction had 3 bases not matched to a gene; V was cut back by 4 bases and J by 0 bases. The CDR3 spans 15 residues. CDR1 is SGHNT, CDR2 YYREEE, per germline (reference sequence). CDR3 DNA: TGTGCCAGCAGCGCAGGACAGGGGGTGAACACTGAAGCTTTCTTT. Residues: CASSAGQGVNTEAFF.

There are a few counts of this clonotype. This beta chain is an unintended read in a library built for alpha chains; its size means little. The chain is built from TRBV7-2 and TRBJ2-3; D possibly corresponds to TRBD2 (6 bases). From germline, CDR1 is SGHTA and CDR2 FQGNSA. The CDR3 runs to 11 residues. Trimming took off 2 bases at V and 12 bases at J, with 9 bases between the two ends. The CDR3 is CASSLLTSQYF. CDR3 DNA sequence: TGTGCCAGCAGCTTATTAACTAGCCAGTATTTT.

This clonotype was seen many times. This beta chain lies outside the target of a library built for alpha chains; its clone size means little. V usage is TRBV28 and J usage is TRBJ1-1; 7 bases map to TRBD1. Per germline, CDR1 MDHEN and CDR2 SYDVKM. V shed 5 bases, J shed 1 base, and the junction held 7 bases outside the gene matches. This CDR3 contains 15 residues. In DNA, the CDR3 is TGTGCCAGCAGTCGGTGGGGACAGACGAACACTGAAGCTTTCTTT. It is translated as CASSRWGQTNTEAFF.

This clonotype has just a few counts. This beta chain represents an off-target read in a library built for alpha chains; its size is of limited meaning. The J gene is TRBJ2-4, the V gene TRBV5-4; 9 bases are a match to TRBD1. CDR3 length: 19 amino acids. J gave up 1 base and V 4 bases, and 15 bases lay outside the gene matches. Germline V lookup: CDR1 SGHNT, CDR2 YYREEE (reference sequence). The CDR3 loop is CASSRTTGTGNGAKNIQYF. The CDR3 DNA sequence: TGTGCCAGCAGCAGAACGACCGGGACAGGGAACGGGGCCAAAAACATTCAGTACTTC.

As regards this clonotype: Because the library targeted alpha chains, this beta chain is an off-target read whose size means little. The V gene is TRBV7-6, the J gene TRBJ2-3, with D possibly matching TRBD1 (5 bases). The V gene's germline CDR1 is SGHVS and CDR2 FNYEAQ. The germline V and J ends were trimmed by 0 bases and 2 bases, with 9 bases remaining between them. The CDR3 contains 15 residues. The CDR3 reads CASSLARQPTDTQYF. The CDR3 DNA sequence: TGTGCCAGCAGCTTAGCGCGACAGCCCACAGATACGCAGTATTTT.

This clonotype occurred many times. As an off-target read in a library built for alpha chains, this beta chain has a frequency of little significance. The rearrangement links TRBV7-2 to TRBJ1-2; the D is unclear. The CDR3 has 17 amino acids. CDR1 and CDR2 (germline): SGHTA, FQGNSA. Trimming stripped 1 base from V and 4 bases from J, with 19 bases between. This CDR3 reads CASSLGFAAETSYGYTF. The CDR3 bases are TGTGCCAGCAGCTTAGGCTTTGCGGCAGAGACTTCCTATGGCTACACCTTC.

As regards this clonotype: With the library built for alpha chains, this beta chain is off target and its frequency is not meaningful. The CDR3 DNA follows: TGCGCCAGCAGCCCCGGACAGGGAGGGGACTACGAGCAGTACTTC. Its translation: CASSPGQGGDYEQYF. V gene TRBV4-1 combines with J gene TRBJ2-7, with a weak D call TRBD1 (8 bases). Germline-derived CDR1 and CDR2 are MGHRA and YSYEKL. This CDR3 has 15 amino acids. V lost 4 bases and J lost 3, with 16 bases in between.

Turning to this clonotype: With the library built for alpha chains, this beta chain is off target and its frequency is not meaningful. The J gene is TRBJ1-2, the V gene TRBV25-1; D is unclear. This CDR3 contains 15 residues. The V gene lost 1 base and the J gene lost 8 bases, with 17 bases spanning the gap. CDR1 is MGHDK and CDR2 is SYGVNS in the germline V gene. The CDR3 DNA reads TGTGCCAGCAGTGAATTGGCCCAGAGGGCGGGCGGCTACACCTTC. Its protein is CASSELAQRAGGYTF.

This clonotype was seen many times. This beta chain came through as a stray read in a library set up for alpha chains, and its size says little. The chain employs TRBV5-4 and TRBJ1-1, with TRBD1 matching 12 bases. Losses at the gene ends were 4 bases for V and 3 bases for J; bases not matched to a gene: 1. This CDR3 region has 14 residues. In germline, CDR1 is SGHNT, CDR2 YYREEE (reference sequence). CDR3 nucleotides: TGTGCCAGCAGCCGGGACAGGGGGCACACTGAAGCTTTCTTT. Amino acids: CASSRDRGHTEAFF.

This clonotype was found many times. The library was designed around alpha chains, so this beta chain is a stray read whose abundance carries little weight. The CDR3 sequence: CASSPTGTGLYNEQFF. The CDR3, as DNA: TGTGCCAGCAGCCCGACCGGGACAGGGCTATACAATGAGCAGTTCTTC. V usage is TRBV7-9 and J usage is TRBJ2-1; 9 bases match TRBD1. The germline gives CDR1 SEHNR, CDR2 FQNEAQ (reference sequence). This CDR3 spans 16 amino acids. The ends lost 5 bases at V and 4 bases at J; junction bases unmatched: 9. Using reference TRBV7-9 and TRBJ2-1 for the parts outside the CDR3, the full variable domain is DTGVSQNPRHKITKRGQNVTFRCDPISEHNRLYWYRQTLGQGPEFLTYFQNEAQLEKSRLLSDRFSAERPKGSFSTLEIQRTEQGDSAMYLCASSPTGTGLYNEQFFGPGTRLTVL.

This clonotype was counted ten times or more. The size of this beta chain means little, since it is a stray read in a library made for alpha chains. The rearrangement joins TRBV12-3 or TRBV12-4 to TRBJ1-2; possibly TRBD1 for D (6 bases). V lost 4 bases and J lost 4, with 10 bases in between. CDR3 length: 13 amino acids. In DNA form, the CDR3 reads TGTGCCAGCAGTTGGGGGCCTACCTATGGCTACACCTTC. Protein: CASSWGPTYGYTF.

This clonotype was detected ten times or more. This beta chain appears as a stray read in a library generated for alpha chains; its size is not informative. V is TRBV7-2 and J is TRBJ2-7, with D possibly TRBD1 on 6 matching bases. The germline V gene has CDR1 SGHTA and CDR2 FQGNSA. Trimming cost V 7 bases and J 6 bases, with 19 bases left between them. This CDR3 spans 14 amino acids. The CDR3 here is CASTRNLQGLEQYF. The CDR3 DNA reads TGTGCCAGCACCCGAAACTTACAGGGTCTCGAGCAGTACTTC.

This clonotype was observed at least ten times. Being off target in a library aimed at alpha chains, this beta chain has a size of little meaning. The rearrangement uses TRBV7-2 and TRBJ1-4; 8 bases map to TRBD1. Germline V gene sequence: CDR1 SGHTA, CDR2 FQGNSA. The CDR3 runs to 16 residues. V lost 0 bases to trimming and J lost 2 bases; unmatched junction nucleotides: 2. The CDR3 DNA reads as TGTGCCAGCAGCTTAGCTCGGACAGGGACTAATGAAAAACTGTTTTTT. Translation gives CASSLARTGTNEKLFF.

About this clonotype: The size of this beta chain means little, since it is a stray read in a library made for alpha chains. V gene TRBV7-2 combines with J gene TRBJ1-6; D is unresolved. CDR1 and CDR2 from the germline V gene are SGHTA and FQGNSA. The V gene lost 1 base and the J gene lost 3 bases, with 10 bases spanning the gap. This CDR3 spans 16 amino acids. CDR3 nucleotides: TGTGCCAGCAGCTTAGGTGGAGATTACTATAATTCACCCCTCCACTTT. This gives the protein CASSLGGDYYNSPLHF.